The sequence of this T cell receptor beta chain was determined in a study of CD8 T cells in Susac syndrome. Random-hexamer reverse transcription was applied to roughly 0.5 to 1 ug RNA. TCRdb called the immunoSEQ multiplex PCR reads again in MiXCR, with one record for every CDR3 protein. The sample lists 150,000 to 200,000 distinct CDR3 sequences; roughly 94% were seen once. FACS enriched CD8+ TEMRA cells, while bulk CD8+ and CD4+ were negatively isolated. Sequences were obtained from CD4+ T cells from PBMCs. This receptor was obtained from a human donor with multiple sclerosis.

In DNA form, the CDR3 reads TGTGCCAGCAGAAACCCGTATCGACAGGGGGGCGGCTACACCTTC. Protein product: CASRNPYRQGGGYTF. This sequence joins TRBV6-5 and TRBJ1-2; 9 bases are shared with TRBD1. Trimming took 6 bases from V and 8 from J; bases not matched to a gene: 13. Per the germline V gene, CDR1 is MNHEY and CDR2 is SVGAGI. CDR3 size: 15 residues.